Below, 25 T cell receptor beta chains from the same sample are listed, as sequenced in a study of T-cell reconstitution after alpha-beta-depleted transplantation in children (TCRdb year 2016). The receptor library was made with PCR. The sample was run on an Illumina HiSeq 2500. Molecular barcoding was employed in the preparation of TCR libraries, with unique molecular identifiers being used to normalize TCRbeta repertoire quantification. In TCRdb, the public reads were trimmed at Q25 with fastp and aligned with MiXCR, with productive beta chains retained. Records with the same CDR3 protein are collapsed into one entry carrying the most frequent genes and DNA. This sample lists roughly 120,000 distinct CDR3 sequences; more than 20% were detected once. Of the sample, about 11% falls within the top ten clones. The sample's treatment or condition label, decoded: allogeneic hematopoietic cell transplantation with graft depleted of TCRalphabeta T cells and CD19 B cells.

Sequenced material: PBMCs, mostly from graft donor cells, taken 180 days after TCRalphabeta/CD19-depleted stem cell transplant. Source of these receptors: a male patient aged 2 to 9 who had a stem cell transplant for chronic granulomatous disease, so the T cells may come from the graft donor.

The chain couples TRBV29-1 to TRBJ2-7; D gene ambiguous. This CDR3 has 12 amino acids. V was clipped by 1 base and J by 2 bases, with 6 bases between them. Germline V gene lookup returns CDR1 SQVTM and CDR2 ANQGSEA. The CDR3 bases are TGCAGCGTTGAAGTACAAACCTACGAGCAGTACTTC. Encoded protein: CSVEVQTYEQYF.

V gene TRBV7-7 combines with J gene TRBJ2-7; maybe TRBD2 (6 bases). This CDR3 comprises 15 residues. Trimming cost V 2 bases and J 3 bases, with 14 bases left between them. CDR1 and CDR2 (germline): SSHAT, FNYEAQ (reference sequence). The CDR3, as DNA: TGTGCCAGCAGCTTAAAGGAGGGAGGACTCTACGAGCAGTACTTC. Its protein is CASSLKEGGLYEQYF.

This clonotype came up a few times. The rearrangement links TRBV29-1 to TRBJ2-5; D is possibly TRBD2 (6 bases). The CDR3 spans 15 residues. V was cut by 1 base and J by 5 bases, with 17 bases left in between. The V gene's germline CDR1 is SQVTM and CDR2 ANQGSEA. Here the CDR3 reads CSVEGGTAGGETQYF. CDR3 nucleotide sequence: TGCAGCGTTGAAGGGGGGACCGCCGGAGGGGAGACCCAGTACTTC.

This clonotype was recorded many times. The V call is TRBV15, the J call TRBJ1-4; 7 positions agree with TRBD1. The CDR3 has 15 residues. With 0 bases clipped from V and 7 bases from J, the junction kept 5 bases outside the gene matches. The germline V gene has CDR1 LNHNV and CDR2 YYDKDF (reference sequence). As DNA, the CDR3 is TGTGCCACCAGCAGAGATCGACAGGGCGGTGAAAAACTGTTTTTT. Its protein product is CATSRDRQGGEKLFF. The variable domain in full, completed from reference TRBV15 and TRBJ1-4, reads DAMVIQNPRYQVTQFGKPVTLSCSQTLNHNVMYWYQQKSSQAPKLLFHYYDKDFNNEADTPDNFQSRRPNTSFCFLDIRSPGLGDTAMYLCATSRDRQGGEKLFFGSGTQLSVL.

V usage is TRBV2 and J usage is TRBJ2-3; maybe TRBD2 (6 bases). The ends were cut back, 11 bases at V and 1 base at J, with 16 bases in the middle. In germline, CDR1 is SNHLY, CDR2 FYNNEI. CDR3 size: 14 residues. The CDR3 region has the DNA TGTGCCCATGGGCGGGGACGGGGCACAGATACGCAGTATTTT. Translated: CAHGRGRGTDTQYF.

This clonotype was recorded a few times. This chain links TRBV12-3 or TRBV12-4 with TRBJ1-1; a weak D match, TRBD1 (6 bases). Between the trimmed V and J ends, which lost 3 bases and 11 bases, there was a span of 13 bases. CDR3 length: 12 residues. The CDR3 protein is CASSLARGRAFF. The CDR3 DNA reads TGTGCCAGCAGTTTGGCCAGGGGAAGGGCTTTCTTT.

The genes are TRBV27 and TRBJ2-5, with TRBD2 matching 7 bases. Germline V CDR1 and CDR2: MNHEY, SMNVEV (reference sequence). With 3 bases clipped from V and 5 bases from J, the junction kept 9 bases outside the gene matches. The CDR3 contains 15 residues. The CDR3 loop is CASSFGGGVWETQYF. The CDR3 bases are TGTGCCAGCAGTTTCGGCGGGGGAGTCTGGGAGACCCAGTACTTC.

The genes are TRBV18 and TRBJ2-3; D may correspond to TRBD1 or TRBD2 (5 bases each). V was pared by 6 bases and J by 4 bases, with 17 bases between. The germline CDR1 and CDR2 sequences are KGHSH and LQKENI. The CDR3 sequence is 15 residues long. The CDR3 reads CASSMAPVGADTQYF. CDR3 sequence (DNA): TGTGCCAGCTCGATGGCCCCGGTGGGGGCAGATACGCAGTATTTT.

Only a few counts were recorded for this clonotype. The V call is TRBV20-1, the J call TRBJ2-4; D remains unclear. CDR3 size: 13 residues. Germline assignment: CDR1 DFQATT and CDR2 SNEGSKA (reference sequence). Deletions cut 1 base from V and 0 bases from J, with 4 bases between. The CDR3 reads CSARVGAKNIQYF. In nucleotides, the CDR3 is TGCAGTGCTAGAGTTGGAGCCAAAAACATTCAGTACTTC.

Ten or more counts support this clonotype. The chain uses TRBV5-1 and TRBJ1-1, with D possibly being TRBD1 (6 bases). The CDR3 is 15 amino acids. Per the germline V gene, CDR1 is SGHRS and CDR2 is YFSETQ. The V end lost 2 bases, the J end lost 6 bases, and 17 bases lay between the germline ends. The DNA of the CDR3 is TGCGCCAGCAGCTTACAACAGGGAATTTTCGCTGAAGCTTTCTTT. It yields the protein CASSLQQGIFAEAFF.

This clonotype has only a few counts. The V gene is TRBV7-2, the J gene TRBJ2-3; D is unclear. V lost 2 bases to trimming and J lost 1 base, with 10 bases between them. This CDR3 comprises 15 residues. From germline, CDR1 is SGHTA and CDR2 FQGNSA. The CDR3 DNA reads TGTGCCAGCAGCTTAAGAAGCTTAGGCACAGATACGCAGTATTTT. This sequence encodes CASSLRSLGTDTQYF.

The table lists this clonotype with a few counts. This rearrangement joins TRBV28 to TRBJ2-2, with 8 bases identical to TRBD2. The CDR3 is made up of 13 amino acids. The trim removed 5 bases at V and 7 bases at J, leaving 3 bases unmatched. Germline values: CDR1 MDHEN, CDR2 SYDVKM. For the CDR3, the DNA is TGTGCCAGCAGTAGCGGGAGTGGCGGGGAGCTGTTTTTT. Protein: CASSSGSGGELFF.

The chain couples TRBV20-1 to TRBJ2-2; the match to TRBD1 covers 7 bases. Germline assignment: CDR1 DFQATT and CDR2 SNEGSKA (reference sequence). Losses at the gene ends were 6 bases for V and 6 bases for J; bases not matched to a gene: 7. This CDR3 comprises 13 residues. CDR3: CSAPDRAAGELFF. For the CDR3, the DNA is TGCAGTGCCCCTGACAGGGCAGCCGGGGAGCTGTTTTTT.

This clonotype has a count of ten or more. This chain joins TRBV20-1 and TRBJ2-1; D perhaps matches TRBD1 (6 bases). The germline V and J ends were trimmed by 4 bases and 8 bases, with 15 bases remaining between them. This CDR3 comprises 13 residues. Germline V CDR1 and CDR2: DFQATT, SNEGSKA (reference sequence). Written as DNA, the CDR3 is TGCAGTGCTACCCCAACAGGGCGGGATGAGCAGTTCTTC. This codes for CSATPTGRDEQFF.

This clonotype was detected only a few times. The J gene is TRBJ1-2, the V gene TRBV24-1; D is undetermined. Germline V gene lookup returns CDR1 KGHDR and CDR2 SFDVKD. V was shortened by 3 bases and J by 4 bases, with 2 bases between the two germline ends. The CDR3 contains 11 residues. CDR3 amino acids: CATSDSYGYTF. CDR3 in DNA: TGTGCCACCAGTGATAGCTATGGCTACACCTTC.

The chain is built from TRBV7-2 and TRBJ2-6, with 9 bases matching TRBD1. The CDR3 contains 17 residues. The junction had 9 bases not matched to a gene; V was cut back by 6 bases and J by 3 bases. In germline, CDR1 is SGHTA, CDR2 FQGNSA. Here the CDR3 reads CASSRTGGVGGANVLTF. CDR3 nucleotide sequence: TGTGCCAGCAGTCGAACAGGGGGCGTTGGTGGGGCCAACGTCCTGACTTTC. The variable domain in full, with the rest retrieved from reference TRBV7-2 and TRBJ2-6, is GAGVSQSPSNKVTEKGKDVELRCDPISGHTALYWYRQSLGQGLEFLIYFQGNSAPDKSGLPSDRFSAERTGGSVSTLTIQRTQQEDSAVYLCASSRTGGVGGANVLTFGAGSRLTVL.

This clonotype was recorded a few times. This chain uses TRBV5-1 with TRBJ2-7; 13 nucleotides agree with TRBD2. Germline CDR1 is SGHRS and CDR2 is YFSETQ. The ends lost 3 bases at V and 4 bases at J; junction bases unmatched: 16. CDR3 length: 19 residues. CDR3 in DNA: TGCGCCAGCAGCTCGGAGAGGGGGACTAGCGGGACCCTCCCTTACGAGCAGTACTTC. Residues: CASSSERGTSGTLPYEQYF.

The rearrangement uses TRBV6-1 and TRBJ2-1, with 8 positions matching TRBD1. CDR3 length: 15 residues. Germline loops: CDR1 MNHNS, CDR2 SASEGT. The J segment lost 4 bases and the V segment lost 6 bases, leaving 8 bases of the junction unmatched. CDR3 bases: TGTGCCAGCAGCCGAGCCGGGACAGGTTACAATGAGCAGTTCTTC. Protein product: CASSRAGTGYNEQFF.

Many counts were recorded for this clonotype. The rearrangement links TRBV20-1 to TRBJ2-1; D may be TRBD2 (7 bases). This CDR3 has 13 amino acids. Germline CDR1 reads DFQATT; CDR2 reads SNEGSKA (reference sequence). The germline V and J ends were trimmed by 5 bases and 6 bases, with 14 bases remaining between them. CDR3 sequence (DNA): TGCAGTGCTTCTATCGGGGGGCCCAATGAGCAGTTCTTC. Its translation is CSASIGGPNEQFF.

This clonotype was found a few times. The CDR3 sequence: CASSQGGTRNSPLHF. The CDR3 region has the DNA TGTGCCAGCAGCCAAGGAGGGACCCGTAATTCACCCCTCCACTTT. The chain employs TRBV3-1 and TRBJ1-6; tentatively, D is TRBD1 (5 bases). The germline gives CDR1 LGHDT, CDR2 YNNKEL (reference sequence). The V gene lost 1 base and the J gene lost 6 bases, with 10 bases spanning the gap. The CDR3 has 15 residues.

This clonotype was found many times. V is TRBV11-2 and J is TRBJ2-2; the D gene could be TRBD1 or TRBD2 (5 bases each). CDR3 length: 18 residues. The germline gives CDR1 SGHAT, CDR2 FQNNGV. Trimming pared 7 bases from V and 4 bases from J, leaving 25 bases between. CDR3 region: CASTSRIIRDRFTGELFF. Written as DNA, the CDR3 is TGTGCCAGCACCTCTAGAATAATCCGGGACCGCTTCACCGGGGAGCTGTTTTTT.

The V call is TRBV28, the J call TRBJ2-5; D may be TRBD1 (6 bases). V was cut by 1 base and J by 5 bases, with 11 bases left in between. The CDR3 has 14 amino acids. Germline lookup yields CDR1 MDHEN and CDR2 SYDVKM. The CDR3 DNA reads TGTGCCAGCAGTTTATTCGGACAGCGGGAGACCCAGTACTTC. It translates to CASSLFGQRETQYF.

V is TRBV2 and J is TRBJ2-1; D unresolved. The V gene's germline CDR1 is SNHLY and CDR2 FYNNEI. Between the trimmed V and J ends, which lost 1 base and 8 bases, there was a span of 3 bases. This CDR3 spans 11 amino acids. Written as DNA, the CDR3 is TGTGCCAGCAGTGAAGAGGATGAGCAGTTCTTC. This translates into CASSEEDEQFF. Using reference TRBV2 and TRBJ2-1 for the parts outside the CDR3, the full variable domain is EPEVTQTPSHQVTQMGQEVILRCVPISNHLYFYWYRQILGQKVEFLVSFYNNEISEKSEIFDDQFSVERPDGSNFTLKIRSTKLEDSAMYFCASSEEDEQFFGPGTRLTVL.

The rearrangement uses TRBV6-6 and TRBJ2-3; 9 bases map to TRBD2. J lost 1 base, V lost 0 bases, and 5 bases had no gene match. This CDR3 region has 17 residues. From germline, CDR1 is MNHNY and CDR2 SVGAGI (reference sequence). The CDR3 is CASSYSSRTSGTDTQYF. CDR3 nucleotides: TGTGCCAGCAGTTACTCGAGTCGGACTAGCGGCACAGATACGCAGTATTTT.

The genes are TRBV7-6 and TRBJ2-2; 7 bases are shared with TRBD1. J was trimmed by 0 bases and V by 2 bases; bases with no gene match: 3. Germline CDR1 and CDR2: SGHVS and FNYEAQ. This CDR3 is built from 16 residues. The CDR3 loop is CASSLRTGANTGELFF. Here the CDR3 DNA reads TGTGCCAGCAGCTTAAGGACAGGCGCGAACACCGGGGAGCTGTTTTTT.